The 20 T cell receptor beta chains reported below all come from one sample, sequenced in a study of T cell repertoires in cytomegalovirus infection. No antigen is known for these receptors. TCRdb recomputed calls from the reads with MiXCR, one row per CDR3 protein. The sample consists of just over 450,000 distinct CDR3 sequences, 40% to 50% of them appearing once. The material was cultured PBMCs, obtained from culture after CMV antigen stimulation. All receptors come from a human donor in good health (CMV status not recorded). Some clones in this sample may be carry-over from other donors' samples.

This clonotype has just a few counts. The V and J genes are TRBV7-2 and TRBJ2-1; TRBD2 aligns across 8 bases. CDR3 length: 17 amino acids. V gave up 0 bases and J gave up 2 bases; unmatched junction bases: 6. Germline V lookup: CDR1 SGHTA, CDR2 FQGNSA. This chain's CDR3 is CASSLAGLAGAYNEQFF. The CDR3 nucleotides read TGTGCCAGCAGCTTAGCAGGACTAGCAGGTGCCTACAATGAGCAGTTCTTC.

This chain connects TRBV7-8 to TRBJ2-3; 11 bases fit TRBD2. The germline CDR1 and CDR2 sequences are SGHVS and FQNEAQ. With 0 bases clipped from V and 2 bases from J, the junction kept 7 bases outside the gene matches. This CDR3 is built from 18 residues. The CDR3 coding sequence is TGTGCCAGCAGCTTAGCGGCACCGGGACTAGCGGTCACAGATACGCAGTATTTT. Translated, it gives CASSLAAPGLAVTDTQYF. Full variable domain (missing parts from reference TRBV7-8 and TRBJ2-3): GAGVSQSPRYKVAKRGQDVALRCDPISGHVSLFWYQQALGQGPEFLTYFQNEAQLDKSGLPSDRFFAERPEGSVSTLKIQRTQQEDSAVYLCASSLAAPGLAVTDTQYFGPGTRLTVL.

This clonotype has at least ten counts. The V and J genes are TRBV7-2 and TRBJ1-4; no clear D gene. Trimming removed 6 bases at V and 8 bases at J, with 19 bases between. Germline loops: CDR1 SGHTA, CDR2 FQGNSA. The CDR3 has 15 residues. CDR3 in amino acids: CASSPTGSFGEKLFF. DNA for the CDR3: TGTGCCAGCAGTCCGACGGGCAGCTTCGGGGAAAAACTGTTTTTT.

The CDR3 nucleotides are TGTGCCAGCAGCGCAGGGGTTGAAAATTCACCCCTCCACTTT. Protein product: CASSAGVENSPLHF. The rearrangement uses TRBV7-2 and TRBJ1-6; D may be TRBD1 (6 bases). Germline V gives CDR1 SGHTA, CDR2 FQGNSA. Deletions cut 5 bases from V and 7 bases from J, with 12 bases between. The CDR3 length is 14 residues.

This clonotype was detected only a few times. The chain employs TRBV11-2 and TRBJ2-5; TRBD2 matches at 7 bases. The germline gives CDR1 SGHAT, CDR2 FQNNGV. There are 14 residues in the CDR3. The junction had 6 bases not matched to a gene; V was cut back by 3 bases and J by 5 bases. CDR3 loop: CASSFAGVQETQYF. The CDR3 DNA follows: TGTGCCAGCAGCTTTGCGGGAGTTCAGGAGACCCAGTACTTC.

This rearrangement joins TRBV4-3 to TRBJ2-7; no clear D. Deletions cut 1 base from V and 0 bases from J, with 10 bases between. Germline assignment: CDR1 LGHNA and CDR2 YSLEER. The CDR3 contains 15 residues. The CDR3 coding sequence is TGCGCCAGCAGCCAAGTGCCCGTAGGCTCCTACGAGCAGTACTTC. Protein: CASSQVPVGSYEQYF.

The rearrangement links TRBV19 to TRBJ2-1, with 10 bases identical to TRBD2. The CDR3 is 18 residues long. CDR1 and CDR2 (germline): LNHDA, SQIVND (reference sequence). V shed 1 base and J 0 bases; nucleotides not matched to a gene: 6. CDR3 bases: TGTGCCAGTAGTATAGGGCCAGCGGGGGGGAGCTCCTACAATGAGCAGTTCTTC. It encodes CASSIGPAGGSSYNEQFF.

This clonotype was observed a handful of times. V is TRBV20-1 and J is TRBJ1-3; D gene uncertain. The CDR3 contains 14 residues. Trimming pared 2 bases from V and 0 bases from J, leaving 8 bases between. CDR1 is DFQATT, CDR2 SNEGSKA, per germline (reference sequence). CDR3 region: CSARTQASGNTIYF. Here the CDR3 DNA reads TGCAGTGCTAGAACCCAGGCCTCTGGAAACACCATATATTTT.

This clonotype was found a few times. The chain employs TRBV7-8 and TRBJ2-2; no clear D. Germline CDR1 and CDR2: SGHVS and FQNEAQ. The CDR3 extends over 16 amino acids. V was trimmed by 6 bases and J by 2 bases, leaving 16 bases between them. For the CDR3, the DNA is TGTGCCAGCAGAAGTAGGAAAGGATCTAACACCGGGGAGCTGTTTTTT. It specifies CASRSRKGSNTGELFF.

The chain uses TRBV24-1 and TRBJ2-5; 12 bases are a match to TRBD2. The CDR3 is made up of 19 amino acids. V was clipped by 8 bases and J by 4 bases; unmatched bases: 19. Germline V gives CDR1 KGHDR, CDR2 SFDVKD. The CDR3 reads CATTPFRPGLAGPGETQYF. CDR3 DNA: TGTGCCACCACCCCGTTCCGCCCGGGACTAGCGGGCCCGGGAGAGACCCAGTACTTC.

This clonotype was recorded a few times. The chain carries TRBV6-2 or TRBV6-3 and TRBJ2-6, with D unresolved. Germline V gene sequence: CDR1 MNHEY, CDR2 SVGEGT. V gave up 5 bases and J gave up 4 bases, with 9 bases separating them. The CDR3 length is 14 residues. The CDR3 reads CASSTAGGANVLTF. CDR3 coding DNA: TGTGCCAGCAGTACCGCTGGGGGGGCCAACGTCCTGACTTTC.

This chain links TRBV4-1 with TRBJ1-1; D gene ambiguous. The CDR3 is made up of 15 amino acids. V was shortened by 1 base and J by 5 bases, with 14 bases between the two germline ends. CDR1 is MGHRA and CDR2 is YSYEKL in the germline V gene. CDR3 sequence (DNA): TGCGCCAGCAGCCAAGCAGAAGTGGGGAATACTGAAGCTTTCTTT. Its translation: CASSQAEVGNTEAFF.

V is TRBV11-2 and J is TRBJ2-7, with TRBD1 matching 7 bases. The germline gives CDR1 SGHAT, CDR2 FQNNGV. V was pared by 4 bases and J by 3 bases, with 3 bases of the junction left unmatched. CDR3 size: 13 residues. As DNA, the CDR3 is TGTGCCAGCAGCTGGGGACAGAGCTACGAGCAGTACTTC. Its protein is CASSWGQSYEQYF.

In this sample, this clonotype turned up a few times. The V gene is TRBV27, the J gene TRBJ2-7; the D is unclear. Germline-derived CDR1 and CDR2 are MNHEY and SMNVEV (reference sequence). The germline V and J ends were trimmed by 3 bases and 4 bases, with 10 bases remaining between them. This CDR3 spans 13 amino acids. The CDR3 sequence: CASSFRTDYEQYF. CDR3 DNA sequence: TGTGCCAGCAGTTTTAGGACGGATTACGAGCAGTACTTC.

This clonotype was counted between two and nine times. V and J are TRBV19 and TRBJ2-3; 8 positions agree with TRBD2. The CDR3 length is 16 residues. Germline CDR1 and CDR2: LNHDA and SQIVND (reference sequence). V shed 5 bases and J 4 bases; nucleotides not matched to a gene: 11. In DNA, the CDR3 is TGTGCCAGTAGTCCTAGCGGGCGCCGGCTGGCAGATACGCAGTATTTT. It codes for CASSPSGRRLADTQYF.

This clonotype has at least ten counts. This chain joins TRBV7-2 and TRBJ2-3, with 9 bases matching TRBD2. Germline V gene lookup returns CDR1 SGHTA and CDR2 FQGNSA. The CDR3 is 16 residues long. Germline trimming cut 2 bases from V and 5 bases from J; bases unmatched to any gene: 8. The CDR3 protein is CASSLRAGGAIDTQYF. CDR3 DNA: TGTGCCAGCAGCTTAAGGGCGGGGGGGGCCATAGATACGCAGTATTTT.

The gene calls are TRBV6-5 and TRBJ2-1; 10 bases map to TRBD2. With V trimmed by 6 bases and J by 7 bases, 9 bases remained unmatched. The CDR3 is 15 amino acids. Germline loops: CDR1 MNHEY, CDR2 SVGAGI. The CDR3 DNA sequence: TGTGCCAGCAGAAAGTCTAGCGGGGGTAGTAATGAGCAGTTCTTC. Translating gives CASRKSSGGSNEQFF.

This clonotype showed up just a few times. The chain couples TRBV7-9 to TRBJ2-1; 7 bases are a match to TRBD1. CDR3 length: 14 amino acids. The germline V gene encodes CDR1 SEHNR and CDR2 FQNEAQ (reference sequence). After removal of 4 bases from V and 7 bases from J, the junction contained 7 bases not matched to a gene. The CDR3 loop reads CASSSRQGSNEQFF. For the CDR3, the DNA is TGTGCCAGCAGCTCCCGACAGGGATCGAATGAGCAGTTCTTC. Looking up the rest from reference TRBV7-9 and TRBJ2-1 gives the full variable domain: DTGVSQNPRHKITKRGQNVTFRCDPISEHNRLYWYRQTLGQGPEFLTYFQNEAQLEKSRLLSDRFSAERPKGSFSTLEIQRTEQGDSAMYLCASSSRQGSNEQFFGPGTRLTVL.

The chain uses TRBV7-2 and TRBJ1-1, with a tentative D call TRBD1 (5 bases). The V gene's germline CDR1 is SGHTA and CDR2 FQGNSA. The length of the CDR3 is 12 residues. The germline V and J ends were trimmed by 2 bases and 8 bases, with 9 bases remaining between them. CDR3 sequence: CASSLRQFEAFF. CDR3 bases: TGTGCCAGCAGCTTACGACAGTTCGAAGCTTTCTTT. The complete variable domain, with remaining parts taken from reference TRBV7-2 and TRBJ1-1, reads GAGVSQSPSNKVTEKGKDVELRCDPISGHTALYWYRQSLGQGLEFLIYFQGNSAPDKSGLPSDRFSAERTGGSVSTLTIQRTQQEDSAVYLCASSLRQFEAFFGQGTRLTVV.

This clonotype was counted a single time. The chain combines TRBV24-1 with TRBJ2-2; D uncertain. V was shortened by 7 bases and J by 0 bases, with 8 bases between the two germline ends. Germline assignment: CDR1 KGHDR and CDR2 SFDVKD. This CDR3 has 14 residues. The DNA for the CDR3 is TGTGCCACCAGGGCCAAGACGAACACCGGGGAGCTGTTTTTT. It encodes CATRAKTNTGELFF.